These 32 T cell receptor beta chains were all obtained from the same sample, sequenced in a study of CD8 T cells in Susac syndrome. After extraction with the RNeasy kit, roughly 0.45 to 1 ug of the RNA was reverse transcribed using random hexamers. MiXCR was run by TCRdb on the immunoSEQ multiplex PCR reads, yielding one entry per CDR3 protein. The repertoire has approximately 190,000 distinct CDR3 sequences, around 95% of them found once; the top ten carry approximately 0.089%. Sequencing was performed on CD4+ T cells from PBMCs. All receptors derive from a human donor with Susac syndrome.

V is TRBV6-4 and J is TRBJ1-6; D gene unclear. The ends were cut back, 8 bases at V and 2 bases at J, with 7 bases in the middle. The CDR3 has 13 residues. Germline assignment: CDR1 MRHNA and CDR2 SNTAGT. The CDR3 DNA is TGTGCCAGCGGAGGGACCTATAATTCACCCCTCCACTTT. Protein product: CASGGTYNSPLHF.

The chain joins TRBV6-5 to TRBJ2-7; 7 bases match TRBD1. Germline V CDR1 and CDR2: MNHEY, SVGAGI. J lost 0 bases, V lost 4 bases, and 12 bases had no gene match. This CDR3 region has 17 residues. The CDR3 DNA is TGTGCCAGCAGTTTCCCTCGTTACAGGGGCCACTCCTACGAGCAGTACTTC. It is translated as CASSFPRYRGHSYEQYF.

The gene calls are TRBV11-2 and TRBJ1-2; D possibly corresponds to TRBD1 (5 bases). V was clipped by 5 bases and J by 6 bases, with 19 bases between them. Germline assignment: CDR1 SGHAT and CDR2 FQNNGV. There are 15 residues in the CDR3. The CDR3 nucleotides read TGTGCCAGCAGCCTCAGCAGGGTACCCGGCGATGGCTACACCTTC. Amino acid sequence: CASSLSRVPGDGYTF.

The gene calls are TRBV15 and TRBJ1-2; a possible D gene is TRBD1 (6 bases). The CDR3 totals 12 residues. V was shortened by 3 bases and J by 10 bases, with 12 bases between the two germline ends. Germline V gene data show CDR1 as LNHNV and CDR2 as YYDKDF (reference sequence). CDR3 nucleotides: TGTGCCACCAGCAGGGGGACATCCGACTACACCTTC. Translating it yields CATSRGTSDYTF.

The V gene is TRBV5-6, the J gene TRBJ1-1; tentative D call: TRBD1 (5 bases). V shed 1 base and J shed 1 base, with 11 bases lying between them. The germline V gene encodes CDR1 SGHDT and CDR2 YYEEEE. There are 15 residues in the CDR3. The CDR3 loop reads CASSLWRTRNTEAFF. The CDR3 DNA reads TGTGCCAGCAGCTTGTGGAGGACAAGGAACACTGAAGCTTTCTTT.

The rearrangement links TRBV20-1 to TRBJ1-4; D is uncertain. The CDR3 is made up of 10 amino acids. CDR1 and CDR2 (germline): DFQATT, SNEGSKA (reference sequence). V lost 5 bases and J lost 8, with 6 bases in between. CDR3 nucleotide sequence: TGCAGTGCTGAGTTGGAAAAACTGTTTTTT. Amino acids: CSAELEKLFF.

DNA for the CDR3: TGTGCCAGCGGCCGGGGGAGTACTCTGCTTGGACAGGGAGGAGGACACGAGCAGTACTTC. Translation: CASGRGSTLLGQGGGHEQYF. This sequence joins TRBV6-1 and TRBJ2-7, with 8 bases lining up with TRBD1. With V trimmed by 8 bases and J by 5 bases, 29 bases remained unmatched. The CDR3 spans 20 residues. The germline V gene has CDR1 MNHNS and CDR2 SASEGT.

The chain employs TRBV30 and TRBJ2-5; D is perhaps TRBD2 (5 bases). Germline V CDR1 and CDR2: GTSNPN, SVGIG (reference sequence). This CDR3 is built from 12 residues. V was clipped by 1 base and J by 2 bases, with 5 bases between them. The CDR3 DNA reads TGTGCCTGGAGTGGAGGGCAAGAGACCCAGTACTTC. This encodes CAWSGGQETQYF.

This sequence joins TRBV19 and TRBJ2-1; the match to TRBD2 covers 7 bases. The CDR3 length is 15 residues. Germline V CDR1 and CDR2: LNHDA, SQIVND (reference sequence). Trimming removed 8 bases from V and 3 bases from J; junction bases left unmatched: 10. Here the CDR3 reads CASSGGSGNYNEQFF. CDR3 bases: TGTGCCAGTTCCGGGGGGTCCGGGAACTACAATGAGCAGTTCTTC.

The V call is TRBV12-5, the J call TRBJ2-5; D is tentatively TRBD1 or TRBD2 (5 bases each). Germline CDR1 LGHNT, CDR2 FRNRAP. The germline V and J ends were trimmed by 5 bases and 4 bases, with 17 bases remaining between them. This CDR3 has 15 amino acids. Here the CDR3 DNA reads TGTGCTAGTGGTCCCGGGACCCTCGGCCGAGAGACCCAGTACTTC. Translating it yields CASGPGTLGRETQYF.

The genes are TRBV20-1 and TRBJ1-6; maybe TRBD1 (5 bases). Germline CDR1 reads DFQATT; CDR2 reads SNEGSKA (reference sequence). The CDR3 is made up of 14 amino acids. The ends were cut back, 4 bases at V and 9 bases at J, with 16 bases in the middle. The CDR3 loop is CSAKTGGVGSPLHF. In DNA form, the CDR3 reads TGCAGTGCTAAAACCGGGGGTGTGGGTTCACCCCTCCACTTT.

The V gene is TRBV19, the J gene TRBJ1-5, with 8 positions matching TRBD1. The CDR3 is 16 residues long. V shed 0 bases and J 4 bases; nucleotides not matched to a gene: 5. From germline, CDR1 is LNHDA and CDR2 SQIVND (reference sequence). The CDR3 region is CASSIERTGWNQPQHF. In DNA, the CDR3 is TGTGCCAGTAGTATAGAGAGGACAGGGTGGAATCAGCCCCAGCATTTT.

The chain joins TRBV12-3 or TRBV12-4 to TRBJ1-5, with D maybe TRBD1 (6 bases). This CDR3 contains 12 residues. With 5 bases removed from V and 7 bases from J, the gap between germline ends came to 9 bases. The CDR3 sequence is CASSVGGQPQHF. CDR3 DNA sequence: TGTGCCAGCAGTGTAGGGGGGCAGCCCCAGCATTTT.

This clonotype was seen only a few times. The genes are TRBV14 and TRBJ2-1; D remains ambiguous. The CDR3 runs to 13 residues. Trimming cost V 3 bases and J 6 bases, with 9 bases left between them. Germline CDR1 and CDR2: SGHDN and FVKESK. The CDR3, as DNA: TGTGCCAGCAGCCAGCGGTGGGGCAATGAGCAGTTCTTC. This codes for CASSQRWGNEQFF. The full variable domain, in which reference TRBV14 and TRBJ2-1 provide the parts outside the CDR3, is EAGVTQFPSHSVIEKGQTVTLRCDPISGHDNLYWYRRVMGKEIKFLLHFVKESKQDESGMPNNRFLAERTGGTYSTLKVQPAELEDSGVYFCASSQRWGNEQFFGPGTRLTVL.

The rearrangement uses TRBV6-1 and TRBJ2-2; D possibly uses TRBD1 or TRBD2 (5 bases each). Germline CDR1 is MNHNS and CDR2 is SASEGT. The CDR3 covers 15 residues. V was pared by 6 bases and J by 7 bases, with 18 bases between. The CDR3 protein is CASSPEGNWGGELFF. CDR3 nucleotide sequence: TGTGCCAGCAGCCCAGAGGGGAATTGGGGCGGGGAGCTGTTTTTT.

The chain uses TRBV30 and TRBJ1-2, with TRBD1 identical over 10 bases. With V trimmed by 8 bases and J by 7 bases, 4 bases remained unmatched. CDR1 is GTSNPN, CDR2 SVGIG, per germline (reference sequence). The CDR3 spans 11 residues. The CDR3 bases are TGTGCCGGGACAGGGGATAGTGGCTACACCTTC. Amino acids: CAGTGDSGYTF.

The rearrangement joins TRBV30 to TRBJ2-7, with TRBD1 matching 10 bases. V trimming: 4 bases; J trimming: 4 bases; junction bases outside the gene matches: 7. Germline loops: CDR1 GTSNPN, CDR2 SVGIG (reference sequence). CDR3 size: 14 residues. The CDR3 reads CAWTKPGQGYEQYF. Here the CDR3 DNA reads TGTGCCTGGACCAAACCGGGACAGGGGTACGAGCAGTACTTC. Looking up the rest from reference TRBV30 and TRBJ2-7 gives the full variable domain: SQTIHQWPATLVQPVGSPLSLECTVEGTSNPNLYWYRQAAGRGLQLLFYSVGIGQISSEVPQNLSASRPQDRQFILSSKKLLLSDSGFYLCAWTKPGQGYEQYFGPGTRLTVT.

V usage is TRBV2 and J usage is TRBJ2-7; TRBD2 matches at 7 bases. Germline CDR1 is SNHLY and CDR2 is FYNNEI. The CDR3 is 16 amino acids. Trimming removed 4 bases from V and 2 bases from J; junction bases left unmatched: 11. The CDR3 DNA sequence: TGTGCCAGCAGTGGCCGGGGGGTAACGGGGCCCTACGAGCAGTACTTC. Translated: CASSGRGVTGPYEQYF.

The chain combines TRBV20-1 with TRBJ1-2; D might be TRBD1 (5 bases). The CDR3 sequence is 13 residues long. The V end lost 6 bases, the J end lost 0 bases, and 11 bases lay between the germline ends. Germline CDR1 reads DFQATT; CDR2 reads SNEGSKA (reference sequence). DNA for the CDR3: TGCAGTGCCAACGGAGGGGCTAACTATGGCTACACCTTC. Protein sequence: CSANGGANYGYTF.

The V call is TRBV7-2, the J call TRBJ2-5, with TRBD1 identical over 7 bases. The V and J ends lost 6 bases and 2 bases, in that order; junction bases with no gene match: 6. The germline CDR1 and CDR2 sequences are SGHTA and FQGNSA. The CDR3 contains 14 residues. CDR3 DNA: TGTGCCAGCAGTCGGGGACAGCCGCAAGAGACCCAGTACTTC. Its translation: CASSRGQPQETQYF.

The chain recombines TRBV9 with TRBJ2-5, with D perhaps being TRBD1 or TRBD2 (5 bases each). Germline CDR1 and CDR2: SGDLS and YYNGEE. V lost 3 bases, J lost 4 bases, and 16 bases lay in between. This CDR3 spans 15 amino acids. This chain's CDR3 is CASSARHGGRETQYF. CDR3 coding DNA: TGTGCCAGCAGCGCCAGACATGGGGGAAGAGAGACCCAGTACTTC.

Here the CDR3 DNA reads TGTGCCAGCAGCATACAGGGGCTGGGGAATGAGCAGTTCTTC. The encoded protein is CASSIQGLGNEQFF. The gene calls are TRBV7-3 and TRBJ2-1, with TRBD1 matching 7 bases. CDR1 SGHTA and CDR2 FQGTGA come from the germline V gene. This CDR3 has 14 residues. Trimming cost V 5 bases and J 7 bases; bases outside gene matches: 8.

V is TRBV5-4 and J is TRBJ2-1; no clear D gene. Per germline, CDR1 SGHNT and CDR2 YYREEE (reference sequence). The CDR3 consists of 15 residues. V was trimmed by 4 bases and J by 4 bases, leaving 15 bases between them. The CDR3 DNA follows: TGTGCCAGCAGCCCGGTTATCGGAGTTTACAATGAGCAGTTCTTC. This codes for CASSPVIGVYNEQFF.

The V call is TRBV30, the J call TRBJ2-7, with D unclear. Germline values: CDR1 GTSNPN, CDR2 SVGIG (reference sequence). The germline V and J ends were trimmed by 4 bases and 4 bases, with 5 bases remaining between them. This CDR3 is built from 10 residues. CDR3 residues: CAWKSYEQYF. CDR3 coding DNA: TGTGCCTGGAAATCTTACGAGCAGTACTTC.

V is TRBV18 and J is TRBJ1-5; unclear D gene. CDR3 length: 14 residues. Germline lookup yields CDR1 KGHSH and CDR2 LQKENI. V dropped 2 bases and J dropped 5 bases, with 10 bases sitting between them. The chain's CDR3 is CASSPGRGYQPQHF. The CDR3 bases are TGTGCCAGCTCACCAGGTCGAGGGTATCAGCCCCAGCATTTT. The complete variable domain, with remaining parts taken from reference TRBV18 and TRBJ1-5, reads NAGVMQNPRHLVRRRGQEARLRCSPMKGHSHVYWYRQLPEEGLKFMVYLQKENIIDESGMPKERFSAEFPKEGPSILRIQQVVRGDSAAYFCASSPGRGYQPQHFGDGTRLSIL.

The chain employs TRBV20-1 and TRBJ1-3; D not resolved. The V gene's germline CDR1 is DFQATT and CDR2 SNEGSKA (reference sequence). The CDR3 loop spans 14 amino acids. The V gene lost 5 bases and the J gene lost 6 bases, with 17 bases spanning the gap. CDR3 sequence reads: CSAVTSGPENTIYF. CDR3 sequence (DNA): TGCAGTGCTGTGACATCAGGTCCCGAAAACACCATATATTTT.

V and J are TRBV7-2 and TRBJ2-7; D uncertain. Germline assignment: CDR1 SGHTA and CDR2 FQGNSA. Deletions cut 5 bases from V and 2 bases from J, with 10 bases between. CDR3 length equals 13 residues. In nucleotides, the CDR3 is TGTGCCAGCAGCCTATTCTCCCCCTACGAGCAGTACTTC. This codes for CASSLFSPYEQYF. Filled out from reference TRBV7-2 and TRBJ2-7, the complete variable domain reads GAGVSQSPSNKVTEKGKDVELRCDPISGHTALYWYRQSLGQGLEFLIYFQGNSAPDKSGLPSDRFSAERTGGSVSTLTIQRTQQEDSAVYLCASSLFSPYEQYFGPGTRLTVT.

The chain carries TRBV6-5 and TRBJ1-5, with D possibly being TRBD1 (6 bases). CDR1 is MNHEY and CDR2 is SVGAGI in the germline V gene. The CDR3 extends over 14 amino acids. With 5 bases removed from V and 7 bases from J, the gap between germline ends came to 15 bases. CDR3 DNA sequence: TGTGCCAGCAGTCGCGACAGGTATAACCAGCCCCAGCATTTT. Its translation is CASSRDRYNQPQHF.

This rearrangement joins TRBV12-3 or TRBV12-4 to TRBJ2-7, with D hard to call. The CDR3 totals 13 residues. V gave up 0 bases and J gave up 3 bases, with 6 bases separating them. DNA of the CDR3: TGTGCCAGCAGTTTAGCATTGTACTACGAGCAGTACTTC. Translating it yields CASSLALYYEQYF.

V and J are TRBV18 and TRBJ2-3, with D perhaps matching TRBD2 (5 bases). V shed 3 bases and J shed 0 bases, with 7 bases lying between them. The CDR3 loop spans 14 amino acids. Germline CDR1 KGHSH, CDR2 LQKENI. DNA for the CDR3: TGTGCCAGCTCACCGAGGGCTAGCACAGATACGCAGTATTTT. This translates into CASSPRASTDTQYF.

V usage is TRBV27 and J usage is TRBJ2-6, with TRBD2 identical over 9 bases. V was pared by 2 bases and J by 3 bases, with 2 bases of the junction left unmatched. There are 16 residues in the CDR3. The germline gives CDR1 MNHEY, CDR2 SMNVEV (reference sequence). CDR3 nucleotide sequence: TGTGCCAGCAGTTTACTAGCGGGGATTGGGGCCAACGTCCTGACTTTC. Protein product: CASSLLAGIGANVLTF. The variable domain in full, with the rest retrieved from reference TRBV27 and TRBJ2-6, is EAQVTQNPRYLITVTGKKLTVTCSQNMNHEYMSWYRQDPGLGLRQIYYSMNVEVTDKGDVPEGYKVSRKEKRNFPLILESPSPNQTSLYFCASSLLAGIGANVLTFGAGSRLTVL.

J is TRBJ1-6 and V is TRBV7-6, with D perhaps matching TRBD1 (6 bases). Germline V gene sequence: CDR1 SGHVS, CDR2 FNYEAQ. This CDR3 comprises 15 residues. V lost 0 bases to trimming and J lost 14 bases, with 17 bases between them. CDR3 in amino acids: CASSLAQGSGDTLHF. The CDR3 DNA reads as TGTGCCAGCAGCTTAGCGCAGGGAAGCGGGGACACCCTCCACTTT.